Each of the 27 T cell receptor beta chains below was sequenced from the same sample in a study of CD4 T cells in relation to SARS-CoV-2 and coronaviruses. Unexposed donor CD4+ T cells date from about 2011-2019, before the COVID-19 pandemic. Here immunoSEQ multiplex PCR was the method, and the copy in TCRdb shows in-frame clones only, minus some. The table lists about 55,000 clones, approximately 90% of them singletons. The specimen was memory CD4+ T cells from PBMCs. The receptors originated from a human donor in good health.

The chain uses TRBV10-1 and TRBJ2-1, with 7 bases matching TRBD1. J was trimmed by 3 bases and V by 2 bases; bases with no gene match: 4. Germline V gives CDR1 WNHNN, CDR2 SYGVQD (reference sequence). The CDR3 consists of 15 residues. As DNA, the CDR3 is TGCGCCAGCAGTGAGGCAGGGGGTGTCTACAATGAGCAGTTCTTC. It encodes CASSEAGGVYNEQFF.

This clone has only one observation. The CDR3 sequence: CASSLAREKVNEQFF. The DNA for the CDR3 is TGTGCCAGCAGCTTAGCCCGGGAGAAGGTCAATGAGCAGTTCTTC. The rearrangement uses TRBV7-2 and TRBJ2-1; D possibly corresponds to TRBD2 (6 bases). The CDR3 loop spans 15 amino acids. The germline V and J ends were trimmed by 0 bases and 6 bases, with 12 bases remaining between them. Germline lookup yields CDR1 SGHTA and CDR2 FQGNSA. The full variable domain, its missing parts supplied by reference TRBV7-2 and TRBJ2-1, is GAGVSQSPSNKVTEKGKDVELRCDPISGHTALYWYRQSLGQGLEFLIYFQGNSAPDKSGLPSDRFSAERTGGSVSTLTIQRTQQEDSAVYLCASSLAREKVNEQFFGPGTRLTVL.

The rearrangement links TRBV2 to TRBJ2-1; 13 nucleotides align to TRBD2. Germline CDR1 and CDR2: SNHLY and FYNNEI. The CDR3 has 18 residues. Losses at the gene ends were 7 bases for V and 0 bases for J; bases not matched to a gene: 9. The CDR3 region has the DNA TGTGCCAGCACTCTACTAGCGGGAGGGATCAGCTCCTACAATGAGCAGTTCTTC. This translates into CASTLLAGGISSYNEQFF.

This chain joins TRBV21-1 and TRBJ2-7; TRBD1, the D gene given by the table, was not confirmed from the DNA. TRBV21-1 is a pseudogene segment. CDR3 size: 16 residues. In DNA, the CDR3 is TGTGCCAGCAGCAAACCTCACAGGGGGGGCTCCTACGAGCAGTACTTC. This sequence encodes CASSKPHRGGSYEQYF.

CDR3 residues: CASSSTGWEQYF. CDR3 DNA: TGTGCCAGCAGCTCAACAGGGTGGGAGCAGTACTTC. The chain employs TRBV28 and TRBJ2-7; maybe TRBD1 (6 bases). The CDR3 is made up of 12 amino acids. The germline V gene has CDR1 MDHEN and CDR2 SYDVKM. The V end was cut by 6 bases, the J end by 7 bases, with 13 bases between.

This chain links TRBV11-1 with TRBJ2-7; D gene ambiguous. Trimming took 3 bases from V and 2 from J, leaving 11 bases between them. Germline CDR1 SGHAT, CDR2 FQDESV (reference sequence). The CDR3 extends over 14 amino acids. The CDR3 protein is CASSFARSAYEQYF. CDR3 coding DNA: TGTGCCAGCAGCTTTGCCCGTTCAGCCTACGAGCAGTACTTC.

This clone was seen once. The rearrangement joins TRBV7-3 to TRBJ2-5; D perhaps matches TRBD2 (6 bases). Germline CDR1 reads SGHTA; CDR2 reads FQGTGA. This CDR3 is 15 amino acids long. The V gene lost 0 bases and the J gene lost 5 bases, with 13 bases spanning the gap. The CDR3 region is CASSLTFGGLETQYF. The CDR3 DNA reads as TGTGCCAGCAGCTTAACTTTCGGAGGGCTGGAGACCCAGTACTTC.

Points on this clone: Additional DNA sequences in this sample encode the identical CDR3. V is TRBV24-1 and J is TRBJ2-7; D ambiguous. The CDR3 covers 14 residues. The V end lost 3 bases, the J end lost 0 bases, and 8 bases lay between the germline ends. CDR1 and CDR2 (germline): KGHDR, SFDVKD. The CDR3 sequence is CATSDTRSSYEQYF. In nucleotides, the CDR3 is TGTGCCACCAGTGATACGAGGAGCTCCTACGAGCAGTACTTC.

The genes are TRBV28 and TRBJ1-2, with D unclear. The length of the CDR3 is 14 residues. From germline, CDR1 is MDHEN and CDR2 SYDVKM. Trimming removed 1 base at V and 8 bases at J, with 14 bases between. The CDR3 coding sequence is TGTGCCAGCAGTTTATCGGTAATTCGGGGAGGCTACACCTTC. This translates into CASSLSVIRGGYTF.

The chain employs TRBV30 and TRBJ2-6, with D possibly called TRBD1 or TRBD2 (5 bases each). CDR1 is GTSNPN, CDR2 SVGIG, per germline (reference sequence). The CDR3 sequence is 16 residues long. The germline V and J ends were trimmed by 8 bases and 0 bases, with 17 bases remaining between them. Here the CDR3 DNA reads TGTGCCGGAGGACCCACAGGTCTCTCTGGGGCCAACGTCCTGACTTTC. Its protein product is CAGGPTGLSGANVLTF.

The chain couples TRBV4-1 to TRBJ1-5, with D maybe TRBD1 (6 bases). V shed 0 bases and J shed 3 bases, with 15 bases lying between them. This CDR3 has 17 amino acids. Germline V lookup: CDR1 MGHRA, CDR2 YSYEKL. The CDR3 protein is CASSQDFSGQINQPQHF. DNA of the CDR3: TGCGCCAGCAGCCAAGATTTCTCTGGACAGATCAATCAGCCCCAGCATTTT.

The chain couples TRBV6-1 to TRBJ2-3; D uncertain. CDR3 size: 14 residues. Germline loops: CDR1 MNHNS, CDR2 SASEGT. Deletions cut 1 base from V and 5 bases from J, with 10 bases between. CDR3 coding DNA: TGTGCCAGCAGTGAAGGCGGCTATGGAGATACGCAGTATTTT. This gives the protein CASSEGGYGDTQYF.

This clone showed up just a few times. The gene calls are TRBV28 and TRBJ1-1, with D maybe TRBD1 (5 bases). V lost 5 bases to trimming and J lost 5 bases, with 12 bases between them. From germline, CDR1 is MDHEN and CDR2 SYDVKM. CDR3 length: 13 residues. The CDR3 bases are TGTGCCAGCAGTGGCGGGGGGAGGACTGAAGCTTTCTTT. It codes for CASSGGGRTEAFF.

V gene TRBV28 combines with J gene TRBJ1-1, with D possibly being TRBD1 (6 bases). Trimming pared 5 bases from V and 1 base from J, leaving 11 bases between. Germline values: CDR1 MDHEN, CDR2 SYDVKM. CDR3 size: 14 residues. The CDR3 region is CASSPGQRNTEAFF. DNA for the CDR3: TGTGCCAGCAGTCCCGGACAGAGGAACACTGAAGCTTTCTTT.

The V call is TRBV6-6, the J call TRBJ2-7; 8 nucleotides match TRBD2. Germline assignment: CDR1 MNHNY and CDR2 SVGAGI (reference sequence). The V and J ends lost 4 bases and 6 bases, in that order; junction bases with no gene match: 2. The CDR3 is 12 amino acids. Here the CDR3 DNA reads TGTGCCAGCAGTTCAGGACTAGCCGAGCAGTACTTC. Its protein is CASSSGLAEQYF.

This chain links TRBV19 with TRBJ2-7, with 7 bases fitting TRBD2. The junction had 10 bases not matched to a gene; V was cut back by 5 bases and J by 0 bases. Germline CDR1 reads LNHDA; CDR2 reads SQIVND (reference sequence). CDR3 size: 16 residues. CDR3 bases: TGTGCCAGTAGTCCCTCAGTTGGGAGGGCCTCCTACGAGCAGTACTTC. Amino acid sequence: CASSPSVGRASYEQYF.

The chain couples TRBV24-1 to TRBJ1-5; 8 nucleotides agree with TRBD1. With V trimmed by 9 bases and J by 3 bases, 12 bases remained unmatched. The length of the CDR3 is 16 residues. CDR1 is KGHDR and CDR2 is SFDVKD in the germline V gene. The CDR3 reads CATGGGQAPDNQPQHF. The CDR3 DNA sequence: TGTGCCACCGGGGGGGGACAGGCCCCTGACAATCAGCCCCAGCATTTT.

This clone showed up just a few times. The chain has TRBV7-2 and TRBJ1-6; no firm D call. In germline, CDR1 is SGHTA, CDR2 FQGNSA. The CDR3 sequence is 14 residues long. The germline V and J ends were trimmed by 3 bases and 7 bases, with 10 bases remaining between them. CDR3 amino acids: CASSLWEANSPLHF. Here the CDR3 DNA reads TGTGCCAGCAGCTTGTGGGAGGCGAATTCACCCCTCCACTTT.

V is TRBV6-1 and J is TRBJ1-5; TRBD1 is a possible D gene (5 bases). CDR3 length: 19 residues. Trimming took off 3 bases at V and 0 bases at J, with 21 bases between the two ends. Per the germline V gene, CDR1 is MNHNS and CDR2 is SASEGT. The CDR3 reads CASSEDRPLGLYSNQPQHF. The CDR3 DNA follows: TGTGCCAGCAGTGAGGATAGACCCCTGGGACTTTATAGCAATCAGCCCCAGCATTTT.

V and J are TRBV27 and TRBJ1-1; 9 bases are shared with TRBD1. This CDR3 region has 17 residues. CDR1 MNHEY and CDR2 SMNVEV come from the germline V gene (reference sequence). V gave up 1 base and J gave up 4 bases; unmatched junction bases: 10. The CDR3 DNA sequence: TGTGCCAGCAGTTTATTCTCGCCTGGGACAGGGAGCACTGAAGCTTTCTTT. Its protein product is CASSLFSPGTGSTEAFF.

The chain employs TRBV28 and TRBJ2-3; 7 nucleotides line up with TRBD1. V lost 6 bases, J lost 5 bases, and 11 bases stayed unmatched. CDR1 MDHEN and CDR2 SYDVKM come from the germline V gene. CDR3 size: 15 residues. The CDR3 nucleotides are TGTGCCAGCAGCGGACAGGACGCCCGGGGAGATACGCAGTATTTT. It encodes CASSGQDARGDTQYF.

This chain uses TRBV5-4 with TRBJ1-1; TRBD1 is a possible D gene (6 bases). The V and J ends lost 7 bases and 5 bases respectively, with 18 bases between them. This CDR3 has 14 residues. Germline V lookup: CDR1 SGHNT, CDR2 YYREEE (reference sequence). The CDR3 DNA follows: TGTGCCAGCCAGAGGGGGGGGATGACGACTGAAGCTTTCTTT. Its translation: CASQRGGMTTEAFF.

The chain uses TRBV27 and TRBJ2-3; a weak D match, TRBD2 (6 bases). The V gene's germline CDR1 is MNHEY and CDR2 SMNVEV (reference sequence). With 6 bases removed from V and 3 bases from J, the gap between germline ends came to 16 bases. The CDR3 extends over 15 amino acids. The CDR3 DNA is TGTGCCAGCAGAGTTGTTCCTAGCGCGACAGATACGCAGTATTTT. This sequence encodes CASRVVPSATDTQYF.

This clone is a singleton in its sample. The chain couples TRBV19 to TRBJ1-5; D ambiguous. Germline V gene sequence: CDR1 LNHDA, CDR2 SQIVND (reference sequence). The CDR3 has 14 residues. V lost 4 bases to trimming and J lost 0 bases, with 7 bases between them. The CDR3 sequence: CASSTRVSNQPQHF. In nucleotides, the CDR3 is TGTGCCAGTAGTACGAGGGTTAGCAATCAGCCCCAGCATTTT.

The rearrangement uses TRBV5-1 and TRBJ2-3, with D perhaps being TRBD1 or TRBD2 (5 bases each). The CDR3 totals 15 residues. Germline V gene sequence: CDR1 SGHRS, CDR2 YFSETQ. The V and J ends lost 2 bases and 3 bases respectively, with 13 bases between them. DNA for the CDR3: TGCGCCAGCAGCTTAGGGACCCAGAGGACAGATACGCAGTATTTT. As protein: CASSLGTQRTDTQYF. The entire variable domain, with the rest obtained from reference TRBV5-1 and TRBJ2-3, is as follows: KAGVTQTPRYLIKTRGQQVTLSCSPISGHRSVSWYQQTPGQGLQFLFEYFSETQRNKGNFPGRFSGRQFSNSRSEMNVSTLELGDSALYLCASSLGTQRTDTQYFGPGTRLTVL.

This clone has more than one count but fewer than ten. The chain links TRBV12-3 or TRBV12-4 to TRBJ1-2; 10 bases match TRBD1. V lost 7 bases, J lost 6 bases, and 5 bases stayed unmatched. The CDR3 has 13 amino acids. The CDR3 sequence is CASNQDRGNGYTF. The CDR3 DNA follows: TGTGCCAGCAACCAGGACAGGGGGAATGGCTACACCTTC.

The CDR3 DNA reads TGTGCCAGCAGCAAGCAGGGTACCTACGAGCAGTACTTC. Translating it yields CASSKQGTYEQYF. The chain uses TRBV7-9 and TRBJ2-7; the D gene is possibly TRBD1 (5 bases). CDR1 and CDR2 from the germline V gene are SEHNR and FQNEAQ (reference sequence). This CDR3 has 13 amino acids. V dropped 5 bases and J dropped 2 bases, with 10 bases sitting between them.